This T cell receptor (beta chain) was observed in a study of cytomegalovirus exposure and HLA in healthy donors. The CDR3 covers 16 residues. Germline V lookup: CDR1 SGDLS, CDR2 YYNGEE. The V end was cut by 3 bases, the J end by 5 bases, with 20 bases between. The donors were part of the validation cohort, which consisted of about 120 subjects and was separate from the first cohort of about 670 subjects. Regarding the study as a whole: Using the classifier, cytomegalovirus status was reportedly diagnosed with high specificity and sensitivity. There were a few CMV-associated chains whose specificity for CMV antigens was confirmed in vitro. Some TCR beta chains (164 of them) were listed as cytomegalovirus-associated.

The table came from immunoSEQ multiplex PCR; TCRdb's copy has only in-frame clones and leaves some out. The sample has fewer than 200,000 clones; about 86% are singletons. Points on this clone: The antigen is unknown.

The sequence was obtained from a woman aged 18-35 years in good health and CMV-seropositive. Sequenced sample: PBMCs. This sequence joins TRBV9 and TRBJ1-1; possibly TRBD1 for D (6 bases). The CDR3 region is CASSEEGVLGSTEAFF. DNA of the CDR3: TGTGCCAGCAGCGAAGAGGGGGTTTTGGGAAGTACTGAAGCTTTCTTT.